This is a list of T cell receptor beta chains from one sample in a study of cytomegalovirus exposure and HLA in healthy donors. TCRdb's copy holds only in-frame clones and misses some; the assay was immunoSEQ multiplex PCR. The sample records about 110,000 clones, approximately 83% being singletons. Sequencing input: PBMCs. The receptors come from a man aged 35 to 55 in good health and CMV-seronegative. The CDR3 runs from the conserved cysteine through the conserved F or W. Each record gives: clone size, J gene, V gene, D gene, CDR3 DNA, CDR3 protein. A D gene is named only where the DNA matches it firmly. Only part of the rows carry a size: once, few, many, or a class if the clone is expanded.

-	TRBJ2-7	TRBV4-1	TRBD1	TGCGCCAGCAGCCAAGTCCCGGGACAGCACTACGAGCAGTACTTC	CASSQVPGQHYEQYF
-	TRBJ1-3	TRBV6-1	-	TGTGCCAGCAGTGAACAGGGAAACACCATATATTTT	CASSEQGNTIYF
once	TRBJ1-4	TRBV7-2	-	TGTGCCAGCAGCCGGGGGGGGCAAGATGAAAAACTGTTTTTT	CASSRGGQDEKLFF
-	TRBJ1-2	TRBV30	TRBD1	TGTGCCTGGACCCCAACCGGGACAGGGGCACTATTTCGGGGGTATGGCTACACCTTC	CAWTPTGTGALFRGYGYTF
-	TRBJ2-2	TRBV9	TRBD1	TGTGCCAGCAGCGTAGCCACAGGGGTGAACACCGGGGAGCTGTTTTTT	CASSVATGVNTGELFF
once	TRBJ2-1	TRBV10-3	TRBD2	TGTGCCGTAGAGACTAGCGGGGGGGCTGAGCAGTTCTTC	CAVETSGGAEQFF
-	TRBJ1-1	TRBV5-1	TRBD1	TGCGCCAGCAGCTTGGAGGGGACAGGGGGGACTGAAGCTTTCTTT	CASSLEGTGGTEAFF
-	TRBJ1-1	TRBV27	-	TGTGCCAGCAGCAGGGGCCCAGGGGATCACACTGAAGCTTTCTTT	CASSRGPGDHTEAFF
-	TRBJ1-2	TRBV10-1	-	TGCGCCAGCAGTGAGTCGGAGACAGGTGATAACTATGGCTACACCTTC	CASSESETGDNYGYTF
medium-sized	TRBJ2-7	TRBV4-2	TRBD2	TGTGCCAGCAGCCAAGATGAACGGGGGGACTACGAGCAGTACTTC	CASSQDERGDYEQYF
-	TRBJ1-2	TRBV6-1	-	TGTGCCAGCAGTGAATTTAGACCAAGGGGCGCAAACTCTGGCTACACCTTC	CASSEFRPRGANSGYTF
-	TRBJ2-7	TRBV7-2	TRBD1	TGTGCCAGCAGCCTAGCGACAGGGGATCTCCACGAGCAGTACTTC	CASSLATGDLHEQYF
-	TRBJ1-3	TRBV6-5	-	TGTGCCAGCAGTTATCAGGGATTGGGAAACACCATATATTTT	CASSYQGLGNTIYF
-	TRBJ1-2	TRBV19	-	TGTGCCAGTAGTTCCACTAACTATGGCTACACCTTC	CASSSTNYGYTF
few	TRBJ2-1	TRBV11-2	-	TGTGCCAGCAGCCCCCCCGGGCCACAGGCCCTCAATGAGCAGTTCTTC	CASSPPGPQALNEQFF
-	TRBJ1-1	TRBV5-1	-	TGCGCCAGCAGCTTGGATCCCGCAGGCAACACTGAAGCTTTCTTT	CASSLDPAGNTEAFF
-	TRBJ2-7	TRBV2	-	TGTGCCAGCAGTCCAGAGGAGACAGCGATCGGGCAGTACTTC	CASSPEETAIGQYF
-	TRBJ2-7	TRBV6-5	TRBD1	TGTGCCAGCAGTCATCGGACAGGGTTGTACGAGCAGTACTTC	CASSHRTGLYEQYF
-	TRBJ2-6	TRBV6-1	-	TGTGCCAGCAGTGACTTTACAACGGGGGTCCTGACTTTC	CASSDFTTGVLTF
-	TRBJ1-1	TRBV29-1	-	TGCAGCGCGGGGGGTATGAACACTGAAGCTTTCTTT	CSAGGMNTEAFF
-	TRBJ2-3	TRBV30	TRBD2	TGTGCCTGGAGTGGGACTAGGGATACGCAGTATTTT	CAWSGTRDTQYF
-	TRBJ1-6	TRBV18	-	TGTGCCAGCTCACCACTGCAGGGTGGATATAATTCACCCCTCCACTTT	CASSPLQGGYNSPLHF
-	TRBJ2-1	TRBV7-9	TRBD2	TGTGCCAGCAGCTTCACCGGGACTAGCCCGAGAGGTGAGCAGTTCTTC	CASSFTGTSPRGEQFF
-	TRBJ2-2	TRBV5-1	-	TGCGCCAGCAGATTACCCAGCCGGGGAATCACCGGGGAGCTGTTTTTT	CASRLPSRGITGELFF
-	TRBJ2-3	TRBV6-5	TRBD2	TGTGCCAGCAGCCGCGGGGGTACGGGAGATACGCAGTATTTT	CASSRGGTGDTQYF
-	TRBJ1-2	TRBV10-3	-	TGTGCCATCAGTAAAGGGGATGGCTACACCTTC	CAISKGDGYTF
-	TRBJ1-5	TRBV5-8	-	TGTGCCAGCAGCTTGGTACAGCCCCAGCATTTT	CASSLVQPQHF
-	TRBJ1-2	TRBV4-1	-	TGCGCCAGCAGCGCACCCGGGACAACTTATGGCTACACCTTC	CASSAPGTTYGYTF
-	TRBJ1-5	TRBV7-6	-	TGTGCCAGCAGCTTGGAGGTGGGACAGCCCCAGCATTTT	CASSLEVGQPQHF
-	TRBJ2-6	TRBV28	-	TGTGCCAGCAGTGACCTTCAGGGGTTGGCTGGGGCCAACGTCCTGACTTTC	CASSDLQGLAGANVLTF
-	TRBJ2-3	TRBV7-2	TRBD2	TGTGCCAGCAGCAGCTTATTTCTAGCGGGGGACACAGATACGCAGTATTTT	CASSSLFLAGDTDTQYF
-	TRBJ2-7	TRBV2	TRBD2	TGTGCCAGCAGTCGGGACCGGGGGGAGGACGAGCAGTACTTC	CASSRDRGEDEQYF
-	TRBJ2-2	TRBV11-2	TRBD2	TGTGCCAGCAGCCCCCAATCCGGACTAGCGGTAACCGGGGAGCTGTTTTTT	CASSPQSGLAVTGELFF
-	TRBJ1-2	TRBV6-5	TRBD1	TGTGCCAGCAGTTCCGTCCGGGACAGGGAGGGCTACACCTTC	CASSSVRDREGYTF
few	TRBJ1-5	TRBV5-8	-	TGTGCCAGTATCTCGAGAGAGGGCACTCAGCCCCAGCATTTT	CASISREGTQPQHF
-	TRBJ2-7	TRBV7-9	TRBD1	TGTGCCAGCAGCCTCGGGACAGACGAGCAGTACTTC	CASSLGTDEQYF
-	TRBJ1-2	TRBV5-6	-	TGTGCCAGCAGCTTTTTAGGGGTAAACTATGGCTACACCTTC	CASSFLGVNYGYTF
-	TRBJ1-2	TRBV5-1	-	TGCGCCAGCAGCTTAACGCGGGGCTGGGGAAATGGCTACACCTTC	CASSLTRGWGNGYTF
-	TRBJ1-6	TRBV9	-	TGTGCCAGCAGCGTTTCGGACAGCAATTCACCCCTCCACTTT	CASSVSDSNSPLHF
-	TRBJ2-1	TRBV13	-	TGTGCCAGCAGCTTAAGACGGCCCGGGTACAATGAGCAGTTCTTC	CASSLRRPGYNEQFF
-	TRBJ1-6	TRBV6-5	TRBD1	TGTGCCAGCAGCGCCGACAGGGCTTCACCCCTCCACTTT	CASSADRASPLHF
-	TRBJ1-3	TRBV30	-	TGTGCCTGGAGTGTACTATCAAACACCATATATTTT	CAWSVLSNTIYF
-	TRBJ1-2	TRBV6-6	-	TGTGCCAGCAGTGGGAGTGGCTACACCTTC	CASSGSGYTF
-	TRBJ1-6	TRBV6-1	-	TGTGCCAGCAGCGAGCGGACGGTGCCTAATTCACCCCTCCACTTT	CASSERTVPNSPLHF
-	TRBJ2-7	TRBV5-1	-	TGCGCCAGCAGCTACAGGGGGGGGGCCTACGAGCAGTACTTC	CASSYRGGAYEQYF
once	TRBJ1-5	TRBV7-2	TRBD1	TGTGCCAGCAGCGCAGACAGGGGAAATCAGCCCCAGCATTTT	CASSADRGNQPQHF
-	TRBJ2-7	TRBV11-2	-	TGTGCCAGCAGCTTAGGGGGCAGGGCTCTGGACGAGCAGTACTTC	CASSLGGRALDEQYF
-	TRBJ1-6	TRBV5-6	-	TGTGCCAGCAGCTTGGGCGGGGATAATTCACCCCTCCACTTT	CASSLGGDNSPLHF
-	TRBJ2-1	TRBV7-3	TRBD2	TGTGCCAGCAGCTTAGGGACTAGCGGGACGAATGAGCAGTTCTTC	CASSLGTSGTNEQFF
-	TRBJ2-7	TRBV10-3	TRBD2	TGTGCCGTGTTAGGGATGACAGCGGGGATATACGAGCAGTACTTC	CAVLGMTAGIYEQYF
-	TRBJ1-3	TRBV18	-	TGTGCCAGCTCACCAGACATCGCTGGAAACACCATATATTTT	CASSPDIAGNTIYF
-	TRBJ2-5	TRBV29-1	TRBD2	TGCAGCGTTGGGGAGGGCAAAGAGACCCAGTACTTC	CSVGEGKETQYF
-	TRBJ2-5	TRBV15	TRBD1	TGTGCCACCAGCAGGACAGGGGCGGAGACCCAGTACTTC	CATSRTGAETQYF
-	TRBJ1-2	TRBV28	-	TGTGCCAGCAGTTTCATCGGGCGGGAATATGGCTACACCTTC	CASSFIGREYGYTF